The rows below give T cell receptor beta chains drawn from one sample of a study of CD8+CD57+ T cells in acquired aplastic anemia. Via MiXCR, TCRdb re-called the reads, giving one row per CDR3 protein. The sample lists 120,000 or so distinct CDR3 sequences, approximately 41% occurring once. Sequencing was performed on sorted CD4+, CD8+, or CD8+CD57+ T cells (not recorded which) from PBMCs. The receptor set was obtained from a human donor with aplastic anemia. CDR3s include the opening cysteine and the closing phenylalanine or tryptophan. D genes are given only for firm matches. The size of a clone is reported for some rows only, either as once, few or many, or as a class for expanded clones.

>many|TRBJ2-7|TRBV6-1|.
CASRPGVLGYEQYF
TGTGCCAGCCGACCGGGGGTCCTAGGCTACGAGCAGTACTTC
>many|TRBJ1-5|TRBV2|.
CASTGQGQRQPQHF
TGTGCCAGCACCGGGCAGGGGCAGAGGCAGCCCCAGCATTTT
>many|TRBJ2-1|TRBV9|TRBD2
CASSVIAGTQLIEQFF
TGTGCCAGCAGCGTTATAGCGGGGACCCAATTAATTGAGCAGTTCTTC
>.|TRBJ2-2|TRBV5-5|.
CPSSLQGNTGELFF
TGTCCCAGCAGCTTGCAGGGAAACACCGGGGAGCTGTTTTTT
>many|TRBJ2-1|TRBV5-4|.
CASSPVLTLGQQFF
TGTGCCAGCAGCCCCGTCCTAACCTTGGGGCAGCAGTTCTTC
>many|TRBJ2-7|TRBV19|.
CASSSQGTAYEQYF
TGTGCCAGTAGTAGCCAGGGGACTGCCTACGAGCAGTACTTC
>once|TRBJ1-2|TRBV19|.
CASSRGQEWVGNGYTF
TGTGCCAGTAGTCGAGGCCAGGAATGGGTAGGAAATGGCTACACCTTC
>.|TRBJ2-7|TRBV24-1|.
CASSEGEVNEQYF
TGTGCCAGCAGTGAAGGGGAGGTGAACGAGCAGTACTTC
>many|TRBJ1-2|TRBV5-1|.
CASSPQGGEGGYTF
TGCGCCAGCAGCCCACAGGGTGGGGAAGGAGGCTACACCTTC
>.|TRBJ2-7|TRBV2|.
CASTTTGTFSYEQYF
TGTGCCAGCACTACAACCGGGACATTTTCCTACGAGCAGTACTTC
>few|TRBJ1-2|TRBV3-1|.
CASSQGRTSYGYTF
TGTGCCAGCAGCCAAGGACGAACCTCCTATGGCTACACCTTC
>.|TRBJ2-7|TRBV25-1|TRBD2
CASSQEKRGSYEQYF
TGCGCCAGCAGCCAAGAGAAGCGGGGTTCCTACGAGCAGTACTTC
>.|TRBJ1-2|TRBV24-1|.
CATSQDSVYGYTF
TGTGCCACCAGTCAGGACAGCGTCTATGGCTACACCTTC
>.|TRBJ2-3|TRBV24-1|TRBD1
CATSEGTVTDTQYF
TGTGCCACCAGTGAAGGGACAGTTACAGATACGCAGTATTTT
>many|TRBJ1-3|TRBV29-1|.
CSVEVQERNTIYF
TGCAGCGTTGAGGTCCAGGAGAGAAACACCATATATTTT
>.|TRBJ2-3|TRBV29-1|.
CSQSWGGSARDTQYF
TGCAGCCAATCCTGGGGAGGTTCGGCTCGCGATACGCAGTATTTT
>many|TRBJ1-1|TRBV7-3|.
CASSLERSPQHTEAFF
TGTGCCAGCAGCTTGGAGAGGAGTCCCCAGCACACTGAAGCTTTCTTT
>many|TRBJ2-1|TRBV7-9|TRBD1
CASSFVDRGYNEQFF
TGTGCCAGCAGCTTCGTGGACAGGGGTTACAATGAGCAGTTCTTC
>.|TRBJ2-1|TRBV25-1|.
CASSEVSYEQFF
TGTGCCAGCAGTGAAGTTTCCTACGAGCAGTTCTTC
>many|TRBJ2-5|TRBV4-2|TRBD1
CASSLYGTGEETQYF
TGTGCCAGCAGCCTTTATGGGACAGGGGAAGAGACCCAGTACTTC
>many|TRBJ1-5|TRBV6-1|.
CASVDRTPNQPQHF
TGTGCCAGCGTTGACAGGACCCCCAATCAGCCCCAGCATTTT
>few|TRBJ1-1|TRBV3-1|.
CASSQPGSAAFF
TGTGCCAGCAGCCAACCGGGCTCCGCCGCTTTCTTT
>.|TRBJ1-1|TRBV5-4|.
CASSLRVNTGGSDTEAFF
TGTGCCAGCAGCTTGAGGGTTAATACTGGGGGCTCCGACACTGAAGCTTTCTTT
>.|TRBJ2-5|TRBV20-1|TRBD1
CSARVGTGPQGTQYF
TGCAGTGCTAGAGTAGGGACAGGGCCCCAGGGGACCCAGTACTTC
>few|TRBJ2-6|TRBV19|.
CASSMGVRSGANVLTF
TGTGCCAGTAGTATGGGTGTTCGCTCTGGGGCCAACGTCCTGACTTTC
>many|TRBJ1-2|TRBV29-1|TRBD1
CSSRGGSGYTF
TGCAGCTCTCGAGGGGGCTCTGGCTACACCTTC
>many|TRBJ1-2|TRBV6-1|.
CASSESTFYGYTF
TGTGCCAGCAGTGAATCGACGTTCTATGGCTACACCTTC
>many|TRBJ2-5|TRBV5-1|.
CASSLGGGETQYF
TGCGCCAGCAGCTTAGGCGGGGGCGAGACCCAGTACTTC
>few|TRBJ1-1|TRBV3-1|.
CASSQPSGGAGTEAFF
TGTGCCAGCAGCCAACCCTCGGGGGGCGCGGGCACTGAAGCTTTCTTT
>many|TRBJ1-5|TRBV19|.
CASSMGRDQPQHF
TGTGCCAGTAGTATGGGAAGAGATCAGCCCCAGCATTTT
>many|TRBJ1-2|TRBV20-1|.
CSARVRRGGYTF
TGCAGTGCTAGAGTCCGGAGGGGTGGCTACACCTTC
>many|TRBJ2-7|TRBV11-3|.
CASSLAGADEQYF
TGTGCCAGCAGCTTGGCAGGGGCCGACGAGCAGTACTTC
>once|TRBJ1-2|TRBV20-1|TRBD1
CSARDPGGSNGYTF
TGCAGTGCTAGAGATCCAGGGGGCAGTAATGGCTACACCTTC
>.|TRBJ1-5|TRBV11-1|.
CASSLRGQDSNQPQHF
TGTGCCAGCAGCTTAAGGGGACAAGATAGCAATCAGCCCCAGCATTTT
>.|TRBJ1-2|TRBV7-9|TRBD1
CASSPIGTGGYGYTF
TGTGCCAGCAGCCCAATTGGGACAGGAGGGTATGGCTACACCTTC
>many|TRBJ1-5|TRBV6-5|.
CASSYSANQPQHF
TGTGCCAGCAGCTACAGCGCAAATCAGCCCCAGCATTTT
>once|TRBJ1-2|TRBV10-3|.
CAISADRRAGYTF
TGTGCCATCAGCGCGGACAGAAGAGCTGGCTACACCTTC
>many|TRBJ2-2|TRBV4-3|.
CASSQVRGGELFF
TGCGCCAGCAGCCAAGTCAGGGGCGGGGAGCTGTTTTTT
>.|TRBJ2-3|TRBV4-3|TRBD2
CAGSQDLIMGGTDTQYF
TGCGCCGGCAGCCAAGATCTTATTATGGGGGGGACAGATACGCAGTATTTT
>.|TRBJ2-7|TRBV24-1|.
CATSDLLGEQYF
TGTGCCACCAGTGATTTGCTGGGCGAGCAGTACTTC
>few|TRBJ1-1|TRBV28|TRBD1
CASGVGTENTEAFF
TGTGCCAGCGGAGTCGGGACAGAGAACACTGAAGCTTTCTTT
>many|TRBJ1-2|TRBV27|.
CATKGGTGYTF
TGTGCCACCAAGGGGGGAACGGGCTACACCTTC
>many|TRBJ1-2|TRBV7-9|.
CASSLASGATFSYGYTF
TGTGCCAGCAGCTTAGCGTCGGGGGCAACATTTAGCTATGGCTACACCTTC
>.|TRBJ1-2|TRBV20-1|TRBD1
CSAGDREHYGYTF
TGCAGTGCCGGAGACAGGGAACACTATGGCTACACCTTC
>few|TRBJ2-5|TRBV2|.
CAGQTSVGETQYF
TGTGCCGGTCAAACCAGCGTCGGCGAGACCCAGTACTTC
>many|TRBJ2-3|TRBV15|TRBD1
CATSRSLGQGTDTQYF
TGTGCCACCAGCAGAAGCCTGGGACAGGGGACAGATACGCAGTATTTT
>.|TRBJ2-7|TRBV7-2|.
CASSFGAYEQYF
TGTGCCAGCAGTTTTGGAGCCTACGAGCAGTACTTC
>.|TRBJ1-1|TRBV6-2/TRBV6-3|.
CASTEANAEAFF
TGTGCCAGCACGGAGGCGAACGCTGAAGCTTTCTTT
>few|TRBJ1-1|TRBV15|TRBD1
CATSTRQGDTEAFF
TGTGCCACCAGCACGCGACAGGGCGACACTGAAGCTTTCTTT
>.|TRBJ1-1|TRBV5-1|TRBD1
CASSWGQGDTEAFF
TGCGCCAGCAGCTGGGGACAGGGGGACACTGAAGCTTTCTTT
>.|TRBJ1-1|TRBV29-1|.
CSVGGLGHTEAFF
TGCAGCGTTGGGGGGTTAGGTCACACTGAAGCTTTCTTT
>.|TRBJ1-6|TRBV7-2|.
CASSSLGRGSLHF
TGTGCCAGCAGCTCCCTAGGCCGGGGAAGCCTCCACTTT
>.|TRBJ1-2|TRBV29-1|TRBD1
CSVRDSNYGYTF
TGCAGCGTTAGGGACAGCAACTATGGCTACACCTTC
>.|TRBJ2-1|TRBV2|TRBD2
CASRGTSGGYNEQFF
TGTGCCAGCCGGGGGACTAGCGGGGGATATAATGAGCAGTTCTTC